This T cell receptor (beta chain) was recorded in a study of blood T cell repertoires in COVID-19 (dated by TCRdb to the early 2020s). At the level of the whole study: The collaborator samples originated in the United States, Italy and Spain and spanned the acute and convalescent phases of COVID-19. The prospective study material was composed of cDNA or gDNA derived from T cells, B-cell-depleted T cells, or PBMCs. Deeply sampled blood TCRbeta repertoires from subjects exposed to, actively infected with, or recovered from COVID-19 were included in the dataset. The repertoires were released in a freely available public database intended as a resource for research on the immune response to SARS-CoV-2. The samples were drawn from the first 160 participants of the ongoing ImmuneRACE study and from 1,254 subjects provided by 6 global collaborators. Nearly every sample came with metadata listing a de-identified subject ID, COVID-19 status, age in years and sex. HLA class I and class II types, where available, came from metadata supplied by the sample provider rather than from assay-based typing. The investigation overall reported the following: Clinical and demographic metadata were provided uncurated, with the amount varying by source and participant.

About this clone itself: Which antigen it targets is not known. Per-base quality was not reported, and no clone a single base away is much larger than it.

TCRbeta CDR3 regions were amplified from genomic DNA using the immunoSEQ Assay, a bias-controlled multiplex PCR. Per the source publication's procedure: Nucleated cell counts per sample were estimated from amplification of reference gene primers within the assay. Sequence reads were collapsed and filtered to measure the absolute abundance of every unique TCRbeta CDR3 rearrangement. For each sample, productive Simpson clonality was calculated by taking the square root of Simpson's diversity index across productive rearrangements. The clones in this table, taken by TCRdb from immuneACCESS, are in-frame only. Not every clone is retained; where verified, under half of the shortfall comes from an unresolved V gene, and the cause of the rest is unknown. V and J calls and clone size are as listed in that table; D and trimming were resolved from the DNA. This sample has approximately 240,000 clones in its table, and just over 90% of those were observed once. 1.5% to 2% of the sample goes to the ten largest clones.

Per the germline V gene, KGHSH is the CDR1 and LQKENI is the CDR2. The junction shows trimming of 3 bases on V and 7 bases on J, plus 10 bases between the germline ends. From its cysteine to its phenylalanine, the CDR3 spans 12 amino acids. Only the CDR3 DNA is retained, 36 bases long and in frame from the first base. Enrolling through a virtual design, the prospective study's participants ranged in age from roughly 18 to 90 years and lived across more than 20 United States geographic areas. Cohort assignment in the prospective study relied on participant-reported clinical history from a screening survey and a study questionnaire. For ImmuneRACE Cohort 3, a participant was defined as recovered based on two consecutive negative NP/OP PCR tests, clearance by a healthcare professional, or resolution of symptoms. In the prospective study, whole blood, serum and a nasopharyngeal or oropharyngeal swab were collected from each participant by mobile phlebotomists. Additional blood draws and questionnaires over an approximately two-month period could optionally be provided by prospective study participants. Before DNA extraction, prospective study blood samples were shipped either frozen or at room temperature.

The chain couples TRBV18 to TRBJ2-7; a tentative D match to TRBD2 spans 5 bases. The sequencing sample was made of PBMCs or T cells enriched from blood (not recorded which). The source is a woman between 18 and 29 years old who had recovered from COVID-19. The nucleotide sequence reads TGTGCCAGCTCACCGGTAAGAGGGGAGCAGTACTTC. Its coded protein is CASSPVRGEQYF.